Below are 21 T cell receptor beta chains sequenced from a single sample in a study of blood T cell repertoires in COVID-19 (dated by TCRdb to 2019 to 2021). Library preparation employed the immunoSEQ multiplex PCR assay. Sourced from immuneACCESS, this table was stored by TCRdb with only in-frame sequences that have V and J called. A share of the clones is absent; for the studies checked, an unresolved V gene accounts for under half, and the remainder has no known explanation. This sample holds 100,000 to 150,000 clones; around 70% were observed only once. Clones ranked in the top ten supply over 5.5% of the sample. What was sequenced was peripheral blood. Receptor source: a man older than 75 with COVID-19, enrolled during active disease.

The chain combines TRBV5-6 with TRBJ1-2; 7 bases are a match to TRBD1. The CDR3 is 15 residues long. Trimming removed 4 bases from V and 4 bases from J; junction bases left unmatched: 10. Germline assignment: CDR1 SGHDT and CDR2 YYEEEE. CDR3 DNA sequence: TGTGCCAGCAGCCCCCGTGGACAGGCTTTCTATGGCTACACCTTC. Encoded protein: CASSPRGQAFYGYTF.

This chain connects TRBV6-1 to TRBJ1-6, with no clear D. Germline lookup yields CDR1 MNHNS and CDR2 SASEGT. Trimming removed 6 bases from V and 6 bases from J, with 15 bases in between. The CDR3 contains 15 residues. The CDR3: CASSRSGPTNSPLHF. CDR3 coding DNA: TGTGCCAGCAGCCGAAGCGGGCCAACTAATTCACCCCTCCACTTT.

This clone was counted between two and nine times. The rearrangement joins TRBV27 to TRBJ2-2; 10 bases are shared with TRBD2. The CDR3 length is 17 residues. Germline V gene data show CDR1 as MNHEY and CDR2 as SMNVEV (reference sequence). The trim removed 0 bases at V and 4 bases at J, leaving 5 bases unmatched. The CDR3 DNA is TGTGCCAGCAGTTTATCTAGGCTAGCGGGAGTCACCGGGGAGCTGTTTTTT. Translation gives CASSLSRLAGVTGELFF.

There are a few counts of this clone. The genes are TRBV10-3 and TRBJ1-6, with TRBD1 matching 7 bases. Germline V gives CDR1 ENHRY, CDR2 SYGVKD. The V and J ends lost 2 bases and 7 bases, in that order; junction bases with no gene match: 8. The CDR3 runs 16 residues. This chain's CDR3 is CAISEGSGGVNSPLHF. In DNA form, the CDR3 reads TGTGCCATCAGTGAGGGTTCAGGGGGTGTGAATTCACCCCTCCACTTT.

The V and J genes are TRBV28 and TRBJ1-5; perhaps TRBD1 as D (5 bases). This CDR3 has 16 residues. V lost 5 bases to trimming and J lost 3 bases, with 17 bases between them. The germline V gene encodes CDR1 MDHEN and CDR2 SYDVKM. CDR3 coding DNA: TGTGCCAGCAGTCCCTCCGGAGGGGCATTCAATCAGCCCCAGCATTTT. Protein: CASSPSGGAFNQPQHF.

The rearrangement uses TRBV13 and TRBJ2-5; D not certain. V dropped 3 bases and J dropped 5 bases, with 10 bases sitting between them. Germline values: CDR1 PRHDT, CDR2 FYEKMQ (reference sequence). The CDR3 loop spans 13 amino acids. This chain's CDR3 is CASSFRSQETQYF. The CDR3 DNA reads TGTGCCAGCAGCTTCAGAAGTCAGGAGACCCAGTACTTC.

The table lists this clone with many counts. The chain is built from TRBV28 and TRBJ2-1; 9 bases line up with TRBD2. From germline, CDR1 is MDHEN and CDR2 SYDVKM. Germline trimming cut 10 bases from V and 0 bases from J; bases unmatched to any gene: 10. The CDR3 sequence is 16 residues long. The CDR3 reads CATTLSAGGSYNEQFF. CDR3 in DNA: TGTGCCACTACCCTGTCAGCGGGAGGCTCCTACAATGAGCAGTTCTTC.

This chain joins TRBV18 and TRBJ1-2; weak D call: TRBD1 (6 bases). The V end lost 3 bases, the J end lost 0 bases, and 11 bases lay between the germline ends. Germline V CDR1 and CDR2: KGHSH, LQKENI. The CDR3 consists of 15 residues. CDR3 in amino acids: CASSPNREANYGYTF. The CDR3 nucleotides are TGTGCCAGCTCACCGAACAGGGAAGCTAACTATGGCTACACCTTC.

This clone has only a few counts. This chain links TRBV4-2 with TRBJ2-7; D gene ambiguous. The ends were cut back, 1 base at V and 3 bases at J, with 13 bases in the middle. The CDR3 is 15 amino acids. Germline V lookup: CDR1 LGHNA, CDR2 YNFKEQ. In nucleotides, the CDR3 is TGTGCCAGCAGCCAAGGTTGGGCAACCGGCTACGAGCAGTACTTC. It translates to CASSQGWATGYEQYF.

This clone was counted a few times. V usage is TRBV2 and J usage is TRBJ2-3, with TRBD2 matching 8 bases. The CDR3 covers 15 residues. Germline V CDR1 and CDR2: SNHLY, FYNNEI. The V and J ends lost 4 bases and 4 bases, in that order; junction bases with no gene match: 7. CDR3: CASSAIAGLADTQYF. CDR3 sequence (DNA): TGTGCCAGCAGTGCTATAGCGGGACTGGCAGATACGCAGTATTTT.

The chain recombines TRBV2 with TRBJ2-3; tentative D call: TRBD2 (5 bases). V was cut by 10 bases and J by 6 bases, with 20 bases left in between. CDR3 length: 14 residues. The germline gives CDR1 SNHLY, CDR2 FYNNEI. Here the CDR3 reads CAINPADRTDTQYF. CDR3 coding DNA: TGTGCCATCAACCCGGCGGACCGGACTGATACGCAGTATTTT.

The sample holds a few counts of this clone. The J gene is TRBJ2-2, the V gene TRBV28, with 9 bases that match TRBD1. The CDR3 sequence is 16 residues long. V shed 4 bases, J shed 6 bases, and the junction held 9 bases outside the gene matches. Per the germline V gene, CDR1 is MDHEN and CDR2 is SYDVKM. As DNA, the CDR3 is TGTGCCAGCAGTTCACCGGGACAGGGCAAAGCCGGGGAGCTGTTTTTT. Its protein product is CASSSPGQGKAGELFF.

This clone was seen a handful of times. The gene calls are TRBV29-1 and TRBJ2-2; D is perhaps TRBD1 (7 bases). Between the trimmed V and J ends, which lost 4 bases and 3 bases, there was a span of 12 bases. CDR1 and CDR2 from the germline V gene are SQVTM and ANQGSEA. The CDR3 is 14 residues long. The CDR3 protein is CSVGGRGDTGELFF. CDR3 DNA: TGCAGCGTTGGTGGCAGGGGGGACACCGGGGAGCTGTTTTTT.

V usage is TRBV19 and J usage is TRBJ2-7, with 8 bases matching TRBD2. Germline V CDR1 and CDR2: LNHDA, SQIVND (reference sequence). CDR3 size: 15 residues. J was trimmed by 1 base and V by 6 bases; bases with no gene match: 8. This chain's CDR3 is CASSTIAGMSYEQYF. The CDR3 DNA reads TGTGCCAGTAGCACAATAGCGGGAATGTCCTACGAGCAGTACTTC.

This clone occurred once. This rearrangement joins TRBV15 to TRBJ1-5; 10 bases fit TRBD1. The CDR3 has 17 residues. V shed 4 bases, J shed 0 bases, and the junction held 6 bases outside the gene matches. CDR1 LNHNV and CDR2 YYDKDF come from the germline V gene (reference sequence). The CDR3 region is CATSTRQGARSNQPQHF. The CDR3 coding sequence is TGTGCCACCAGCACTAGACAGGGGGCTCGTAGCAATCAGCCCCAGCATTTT.

This rearrangement joins TRBV7-2 to TRBJ1-4; no firm D call. This CDR3 is built from 17 residues. Germline CDR1 is SGHTA and CDR2 is FQGNSA. V was pared by 1 base and J by 4 bases, with 16 bases between. Written as DNA, the CDR3 is TGTGCCAGCAGCTTAGGGGATCTTGGAGGCTTTAATGAAAAACTGTTTTTT. Its translation is CASSLGDLGGFNEKLFF.

The gene calls are TRBV6-5 and TRBJ2-7; 7 bases match TRBD1. Germline-derived CDR1 and CDR2 are MNHEY and SVGAGI. V trimming: 5 bases; J trimming: 4 bases; junction bases outside the gene matches: 8. The CDR3 has 14 amino acids. CDR3: CASSHQGVGYEQYF. The CDR3 DNA follows: TGTGCCAGCAGTCACCAGGGGGTGGGGTACGAGCAGTACTTC.

The gene calls are TRBV9 and TRBJ2-7; 7 nucleotides match TRBD2. This CDR3 spans 13 amino acids. V shed 6 bases, J shed 3 bases, and the junction held 6 bases outside the gene matches. Germline V gives CDR1 SGDLS, CDR2 YYNGEE. CDR3 in amino acids: CASNPGGGYEQYF. As DNA, the CDR3 is TGTGCCAGCAACCCTGGCGGGGGCTACGAGCAGTACTTC.

The chain combines TRBV27 with TRBJ2-3; the D is unclear. This CDR3 has 14 amino acids. CDR1 is MNHEY, CDR2 SMNVEV, per germline (reference sequence). V dropped 5 bases and J dropped 2 bases, with 11 bases sitting between them. The CDR3 bases are TGTGCCAGCAGTCCCGCGATTTTCACAGATACGCAGTATTTT. As protein: CASSPAIFTDTQYF.

This clone was detected a few times. V and J are TRBV10-3 and TRBJ1-3; D is perhaps TRBD1 (6 bases). The CDR3 sequence is 15 residues long. The ends were cut back, 7 bases at V and 0 bases at J, with 13 bases in the middle. Germline loops: CDR1 ENHRY, CDR2 SYGVKD. The CDR3 nucleotides are TGTGCCATCACCGACGGACAGTCCTCTGGAAACACCATATATTTT. This sequence encodes CAITDGQSSGNTIYF.

The V and J genes are TRBV7-9 and TRBJ1-3; tentatively, D is TRBD1 (6 bases). The CDR3 covers 15 residues. With 5 bases removed from V and 0 bases from J, the gap between germline ends came to 11 bases. Germline CDR1 SEHNR, CDR2 FQNEAQ (reference sequence). CDR3 nucleotide sequence: TGTGCCAGCAGCCCCCAGGGACACTCTGGAAACACCATATATTTT. Its translation: CASSPQGHSGNTIYF.